Below, 17 T cell receptor beta chains from the same sample are listed, as sequenced in a study of blood T cells in healthy people across ages. Primed by a sample-barcoded 5' primer and a J-beta primer mix, a second PCR proceeded for 7 to 11 cycles. TCRdb reprocessed the 5' RACE reads with MiXCR, giving one entry per CDR3 protein. The table has around 1.5 million distinct CDR3 sequences, approximately 60% seen once; the top ten hold about 6.3%. The sequenced sample was blood. These receptors were taken from a man younger than 35 in good health.

This clonotype was seen a handful of times. This may come from a read error, since a much larger clone is one base off. The chain couples TRBV11-2 to TRBJ2-7; D is possibly TRBD2 (5 bases). V was clipped by 5 bases and J by 7 bases, with 15 bases between them. This CDR3 has 13 residues. The V gene's germline CDR1 is SGHAT and CDR2 FQNNGV. The CDR3 sequence: CASSRGSVNEQYF. The CDR3 bases are TGTGCCAGCAGCCGGGGTAGCGTCAATGAGCAGTACTTC.

The chain carries TRBV6-5 and TRBJ2-1; TRBD1 is a possible D gene (5 bases). This CDR3 has 21 residues. Germline CDR1 reads MNHEY; CDR2 reads SVGAGI. V was shortened by 1 base and J by 0 bases, with 25 bases between the two germline ends. CDR3 nucleotides: TGTGCCAGCAGTTACTACCTACCAACCCCAACAGATCAGGGCTCCTACAATGAGCAGTTCTTC. Translating it yields CASSYYLPTPTDQGSYNEQFF.

This clonotype was counted a few times. The V and J genes are TRBV27 and TRBJ2-5, with 11 bases that match TRBD2. The end of the DNA fits TRBJ2-7 better, so the J call may be wrong. This CDR3 region has 14 residues. Germline CDR1 and CDR2: MNHEY and SMNVEV (reference sequence). CDR3: CASSTSGRIYEQYF. CDR3 DNA sequence: TGTGCCAGCAGCACTAGCGGGAGAATCTACGAGCAGTACTTC.

The chain couples TRBV5-1 to TRBJ2-7; possible D gene TRBD1, 6 bases. Deletions cut 1 base from V and 2 bases from J, with 13 bases between. CDR3 length equals 15 residues. CDR1 and CDR2 from the germline V gene are SGHRS and YFSETQ. Written as DNA, the CDR3 is TGCGCCAGCAGCTTGTATCTCGGACAGCCCTACGAGCAGTACTTC. It codes for CASSLYLGQPYEQYF.

The chain couples TRBV6-5 to TRBJ2-3; 11 bases are shared with TRBD2. The CDR3 extends over 13 amino acids. Trimming removed 10 bases from V and 5 bases from J; junction bases left unmatched: 5. Germline V lookup: CDR1 MNHEY, CDR2 SVGAGI. The chain's CDR3 is CATIAGGQDTQYF. CDR3 nucleotides: TGTGCCACCATAGCGGGGGGGCAAGATACGCAGTATTTT.

This clonotype came up a few times. The J gene is TRBJ2-7, the V gene TRBV6-5; D ambiguous. The end of the DNA aligns better with TRBJ2-5, so the J call may be wrong. Germline CDR1 MNHEY, CDR2 SVGAGI. There are 16 residues in the CDR3. The CDR3 is CASSSAPGLRPETQYF. The CDR3 DNA reads TGTGCCAGCAGTTCAGCGCCGGGCCTACGCCCTGAGACCCAGTACTTC.

The chain links TRBV7-2 to TRBJ2-3; D gene ambiguous. Trimming shortened V by 1 base and J by 11 bases, and 10 bases separated the two germline ends. CDR1 and CDR2 from the germline V gene are SGHTA and FQGNSA. The CDR3 contains 12 residues. In DNA form, the CDR3 reads TGTGCCAGCAGCTTAGGGGTCCAAAAGCAGTATTTT. Its translation: CASSLGVQKQYF.

The CDR3 nucleotides are TGTGCCAGCAGCAACAGAGCTAATGAAAAACTGTTTTTT. Translated: CASSNRANEKLFF. This chain connects TRBV7-9 to TRBJ1-4, with D hard to call. Germline V gene sequence: CDR1 SEHNR, CDR2 FQNEAQ (reference sequence). Trimming removed 5 bases from V and 3 bases from J, with 7 bases in between. This CDR3 comprises 13 residues.

The rearrangement uses TRBV11-2 and TRBJ2-2, with D possibly matching TRBD1 (5 bases). The germline V gene encodes CDR1 SGHAT and CDR2 FQNNGV. V was cut by 2 bases and J by 4 bases, with 11 bases left in between. CDR3 length: 15 amino acids. The CDR3 spells CASSLPGKGTGELFF. The CDR3 bases are TGTGCCAGCAGCTTACCAGGGAAGGGCACCGGGGAGCTGTTTTTT.

The CDR3 here is CASQGTNQPQHF. CDR3 sequence (DNA): TGTGCCAGCCAGGGGACTAATCAGCCCCAGCATTTT. The chain links TRBV6-2 or TRBV6-3 to TRBJ1-5; weak D call: TRBD1 (6 bases). With 8 bases removed from V and 4 bases from J, the gap between germline ends came to 9 bases. The CDR3 spans 12 residues. Per germline, CDR1 MNHEY and CDR2 SVGEGT.

This chain links TRBV29-1 with TRBJ2-5; no clear D. TRBJ2-7 matches the DNA end more closely, so the J call is doubtful. Germline CDR1 SQVTM, CDR2 ANQGSEA. The CDR3 totals 12 residues. CDR3 in DNA: TGCAGCGTTGGTGGGGTTGGCTACGAGCAGTACTTC. This sequence encodes CSVGGVGYEQYF.

This sequence joins TRBV18 and TRBJ2-3; D is undetermined. CDR1 KGHSH and CDR2 LQKENI come from the germline V gene. The CDR3 sequence is 16 residues long. The germline V and J ends were trimmed by 2 bases and 0 bases, with 12 bases remaining between them. The CDR3 loop is CASSPERAASTDTQYF. The CDR3 DNA is TGTGCCAGCTCACCAGAAAGGGCCGCTAGCACAGATACGCAGTATTTT.

V gene TRBV27 combines with J gene TRBJ1-1, with 8 bases lining up with TRBD1. CDR3 length: 15 amino acids. Germline values: CDR1 MNHEY, CDR2 SMNVEV (reference sequence). With V trimmed by 6 bases and J by 3 bases, 9 bases remained unmatched. CDR3 nucleotide sequence: TGTGCCAGCAGGCAGTTTGACAGGGGAGACACTGAAGCTTTCTTT. It translates to CASRQFDRGDTEAFF.

This clonotype was detected only a few times. The gene calls are TRBV29-1 and TRBJ2-7, with D possibly TRBD1 on 6 matching bases. The CDR3 covers 14 residues. Trimming shortened V by 5 bases and J by 3 bases, and 17 bases separated the two germline ends. Germline assignment: CDR1 SQVTM and CDR2 ANQGSEA. The CDR3 DNA reads as TGCAGCGTTACCCCTGGCAGGGGATACTACGAGCAGTACTTC. The encoded protein is CSVTPGRGYYEQYF.

The rearrangement uses TRBV5-1 and TRBJ2-7, with 8 bases matching TRBD1. The CDR3 loop spans 15 amino acids. Germline V gives CDR1 SGHRS, CDR2 YFSETQ. V lost 5 bases to trimming and J lost 5 bases; unmatched junction nucleotides: 12. In nucleotides, the CDR3 is TGCGCCAGCAGTTTCGGACAGGGAAGGCCTAACGAGCAGTACTTC. Its translation: CASSFGQGRPNEQYF.

The V and J genes are TRBV27 and TRBJ2-7; no definite D call. Germline loops: CDR1 MNHEY, CDR2 SMNVEV (reference sequence). There are 13 residues in the CDR3. The ends were cut back, 7 bases at V and 4 bases at J, with 14 bases in the middle. CDR3 sequence reads: CASKGTASYEQYF. The CDR3 DNA reads TGTGCCAGCAAGGGCACAGCGAGTTACGAGCAGTACTTC.

The chain recombines TRBV29-1 with TRBJ2-1; D remains ambiguous. Germline-derived CDR1 and CDR2 are SQVTM and ANQGSEA. V lost 6 bases to trimming and J lost 8 bases, with 14 bases between them. The CDR3 is 12 residues long. CDR3 region: CSVTLSGYEQFF. CDR3 nucleotides: TGCAGCGTGACCCTTTCGGGCTATGAGCAGTTCTTC.